This entry lists 24 T cell receptor beta chains sequenced from one sample in a study of cytomegalovirus exposure and HLA in healthy donors. Primers included in the PCR were 60 Vbeta and 13 Jbeta primers. Profiling relied on immunoSEQ multiplex PCR, and the TCRdb table lists in-frame clones only, not all of them. Here the sample spans 100,000 to 150,000 clones, 73% being singletons. What was sequenced was PBMCs. Source of these receptors: a man aged 55 to 69 in good health and CMV-seropositive.

Written as DNA, the CDR3 is TGCGCCAGCAGCTTGTCAGGGGGCCCCCCCTATGGCTACACCTTC. Its translation: CASSLSGGPPYGYTF. The chain combines TRBV5-1 with TRBJ1-2; 8 bases agree with TRBD1. The V segment lost 1 base and the J segment 4 bases; nucleotides outside the gene matches: 6. The CDR3 covers 15 residues. Germline V gene data show CDR1 as SGHRS and CDR2 as YFSETQ.

V is TRBV13 and J is TRBJ1-1; the D is unclear. With 6 bases removed from V and 6 bases from J, the gap between germline ends came to 17 bases. This CDR3 spans 14 amino acids. Germline CDR1 is PRHDT and CDR2 is FYEKMQ (reference sequence). The CDR3 DNA follows: TGTGCCAGCAGTCTCGGGTTAATTTATTCTGAAGCTTTCTTT. Translated, it gives CASSLGLIYSEAFF.

The chain employs TRBV19 and TRBJ2-3; a possible D gene is TRBD2 (6 bases). The CDR3 sequence is 15 residues long. Trimming shortened V by 5 bases and J by 5 bases, and 17 bases separated the two germline ends. Looked up from germline, CDR1 is LNHDA and CDR2 is SQIVND (reference sequence). The CDR3 loop reads CASSVLGGFEDTQYF. DNA of the CDR3: TGTGCCAGTAGTGTTTTGGGGGGATTTGAAGATACGCAGTATTTT.

The chain is built from TRBV5-6 and TRBJ1-1, with 8 nucleotides matching TRBD1. With 6 bases clipped from V and 0 bases from J, the junction kept 7 bases outside the gene matches. The CDR3 spans 15 residues. Germline-derived CDR1 and CDR2 are SGHDT and YYEEEE. In nucleotides, the CDR3 is TGTGCCAGCAAAGGACAGGGAGAAGTGAACACTGAAGCTTTCTTT. This sequence encodes CASKGQGEVNTEAFF.

This chain links TRBV29-1 with TRBJ1-1; unclear D gene. Germline CDR1 is SQVTM and CDR2 is ANQGSEA. The CDR3 has 12 amino acids. The DNA of the CDR3 is TGCAACGCCGGCGGGTTGAACACTGAAGCTTTCTTT. Its protein is CNAGGLNTEAFF.

The chain employs TRBV7-9 and TRBJ1-5; TRBD1 is a possible D gene (6 bases). This CDR3 spans 14 amino acids. From germline, CDR1 is SEHNR and CDR2 FQNEAQ (reference sequence). V was trimmed by 2 bases and J by 6 bases, leaving 11 bases between them. In DNA, the CDR3 is TGTGCCAGCAGCTTATCAGGGGACGGTCAGCCCCAGCATTTT. Its protein product is CASSLSGDGQPQHF.

The rearrangement joins TRBV20-1 to TRBJ1-2; D call uncertain. Germline CDR1 is DFQATT and CDR2 is SNEGSKA (reference sequence). CDR3 length: 11 amino acids. The V end lost 3 bases, the J end lost 7 bases, and 9 bases lay between the germline ends. DNA for the CDR3: TGCAGTGCTAGTCAGAGGGTTGGCTACACCTTC. This gives the protein CSASQRVGYTF.

The rearrangement links TRBV6-5 to TRBJ1-2; no clear D gene. There are 14 residues in the CDR3. Germline V gene sequence: CDR1 MNHEY, CDR2 SVGAGI. The V end was cut by 7 bases, the J end by 6 bases, with 18 bases between. CDR3 sequence (DNA): TGTGCCAGCAAACTCCCTGGGCCGGGGAATGGCTACACCTTC. This gives the protein CASKLPGPGNGYTF.

This clone has a handful of counts. CDR3 region: CASQDPGQGLYEQYF. CDR3 nucleotide sequence: TGCGCCAGCCAGGACCCCGGACAGGGTTTGTACGAGCAGTACTTC. The chain links TRBV5-1 to TRBJ2-7, with 8 bases that match TRBD1. CDR1 and CDR2 from the germline V gene are SGHRS and YFSETQ. This CDR3 contains 15 residues. V lost 7 bases, J lost 4 bases, and 13 bases stayed unmatched.

The rearrangement links TRBV5-1 to TRBJ1-1; D is possibly TRBD1 (5 bases). Germline V gene sequence: CDR1 SGHRS, CDR2 YFSETQ. V was shortened by 5 bases and J by 1 base, with 12 bases between the two germline ends. The CDR3 runs to 14 residues. The CDR3 DNA reads TGCGCCAGCAGGGGGGGTTCAGGGAACACTGAAGCTTTCTTT. Translation gives CASRGGSGNTEAFF.

CDR3 sequence: CASSLPGADTQYF. Here the CDR3 DNA reads TGTGCCAGCAGCCTTCCAGGCGCCGATACGCAGTATTTT. The rearrangement joins TRBV5-4 to TRBJ2-3; D not resolved. In germline, CDR1 is SGHNT, CDR2 YYREEE (reference sequence). The CDR3 contains 13 residues. V was trimmed by 4 bases and J by 6 bases, leaving 12 bases between them.

This sequence joins TRBV7-3 and TRBJ2-1; TRBD1 aligns across 7 bases. The CDR3 contains 16 residues. With 5 bases clipped from V and 7 bases from J, the junction kept 14 bases outside the gene matches. The germline V gene encodes CDR1 SGHTA and CDR2 FQGTGA. The CDR3 nucleotides are TGTGCCAGCAGCCCATACAGGGGTAGTGAAGCAAATGAGCAGTTCTTC. Translating gives CASSPYRGSEANEQFF.

The gene calls are TRBV19 and TRBJ2-3; TRBD1 might be the D (5 bases). Germline V CDR1 and CDR2: LNHDA, SQIVND (reference sequence). Trimming removed 3 bases from V and 5 bases from J, with 15 bases in between. The CDR3 spans 15 residues. DNA for the CDR3: TGTGCCAGTAGTATCCTCCATAAAAGGGGAGATACGCAGTATTTT. It specifies CASSILHKRGDTQYF.

V usage is TRBV15 and J usage is TRBJ2-5; D might be TRBD2 (6 bases). The CDR3 runs 17 residues. Trimming removed 0 bases at V and 5 bases at J, with 19 bases between. The V gene's germline CDR1 is LNHNV and CDR2 YYDKDF (reference sequence). The chain's CDR3 is CATSRDSGGISWETQYF. CDR3 sequence (DNA): TGTGCCACCAGCAGAGATAGTGGGGGGATAAGTTGGGAGACCCAGTACTTC. Based on the CDR3 plus reference TRBV15 and TRBJ2-5, the full variable domain is DAMVIQNPRYQVTQFGKPVTLSCSQTLNHNVMYWYQQKSSQAPKLLFHYYDKDFNNEADTPDNFQSRRPNTSFCFLDIRSPGLGDTAMYLCATSRDSGGISWETQYFGPGTRLLVL.

The chain couples TRBV2 to TRBJ2-7, with D tentatively TRBD2 (5 bases). The germline CDR1 and CDR2 sequences are SNHLY and FYNNEI. The CDR3 loop spans 11 amino acids. V lost 6 bases, J lost 5 bases, and 8 bases lay in between. CDR3: CASRGENEQYF. The DNA of the CDR3 is TGTGCCAGCAGGGGAGAGAACGAGCAGTACTTC.

This clone showed up just a few times. This sequence joins TRBV2 and TRBJ2-5; 9 bases are a match to TRBD1. Germline loops: CDR1 SNHLY, CDR2 FYNNEI. Trimming removed 1 base from V and 5 bases from J; junction bases left unmatched: 5. The CDR3 has 15 amino acids. CDR3 region: CASSEGGDRDETQYF. Here the CDR3 DNA reads TGTGCCAGCAGTGAAGGAGGGGACAGGGACGAGACCCAGTACTTC.

The V and J genes are TRBV27 and TRBJ2-3; 7 positions agree with TRBD2. Germline CDR1 MNHEY, CDR2 SMNVEV (reference sequence). The CDR3 length is 15 residues. Trimming at V came to 4 bases and at J to 2 bases, leaving 6 bases not matched to a gene. CDR3 sequence reads: CASSSPSGPTDTQYF. The CDR3 DNA is TGTGCCAGCAGTTCCCCTAGCGGCCCCACAGATACGCAGTATTTT.

This chain links TRBV4-1 with TRBJ2-3; 7 bases align to TRBD2. The germline CDR1 and CDR2 sequences are MGHRA and YSYEKL. V dropped 2 bases and J dropped 7; count of bases not matched to a gene: 9. The CDR3 sequence is 15 residues long. The CDR3 protein is CASSQLTGGANTQYF. The CDR3 bases are TGCGCCAGCAGCCAATTAACGGGGGGAGCGAATACGCAGTATTTT.

The chain joins TRBV28 to TRBJ2-3; 10 bases are a match to TRBD1. The CDR3 runs 16 residues. Trimming took 4 bases from V and 1 from J; bases not matched to a gene: 5. CDR1 and CDR2 from the germline V gene are MDHEN and SYDVKM. DNA for the CDR3: TGTGCCAGCAGTTCCCGGGACAGGGGTCGCACAGATACGCAGTATTTT. As protein: CASSSRDRGRTDTQYF.

The V and J genes are TRBV6-6 and TRBJ1-2, with D possibly matching TRBD1 (6 bases). The germline V gene has CDR1 MNHNY and CDR2 SVGAGI (reference sequence). The CDR3 is 14 amino acids. Between the trimmed V and J ends, which lost 5 bases and 4 bases, there was a span of 14 bases. CDR3 in DNA: TGTGCCAGCAGTCACCCCGAGGGGGTCTATGGCTACACCTTC. It is translated as CASSHPEGVYGYTF.

This chain connects TRBV10-1 to TRBJ2-2; D perhaps matches TRBD1 (7 bases). The CDR3 is 15 residues long. In germline, CDR1 is WNHNN, CDR2 SYGVQD (reference sequence). V lost 2 bases and J 5 bases, leaving 12 bases between the germline ends. CDR3 sequence: CASSEGQGGTGELFF. CDR3 nucleotide sequence: TGCGCCAGCAGTGAGGGCCAGGGGGGTACCGGGGAGCTGTTTTTT.

The chain is built from TRBV9 and TRBJ2-1, with 9 bases lining up with TRBD1. Per the germline V gene, CDR1 is SGDLS and CDR2 is YYNGEE. This CDR3 has 14 residues. J lost 13 bases, V lost 0 bases, and 8 bases had no gene match. The CDR3 here is CASSVGTGTGLQFF. The CDR3 nucleotides read TGTGCCAGCAGCGTAGGTACCGGGACAGGGTTACAGTTCTTC.

The gene calls are TRBV11-2 and TRBJ2-7, with 8 positions matching TRBD1. This CDR3 is built from 16 residues. V lost 7 bases, J lost 4 bases, and 15 bases stayed unmatched. Germline V lookup: CDR1 SGHAT, CDR2 FQNNGV. The CDR3 spells CASTKRGAGGSYEQYF. CDR3 DNA: TGTGCCAGCACCAAGAGGGGGGCAGGGGGCTCATACGAGCAGTACTTC. The full variable domain, rest sourced from reference TRBV11-2 and TRBJ2-7, is EAGVAQSPRYKIIEKRQSVAFWCNPISGHATLYWYQQILGQGPKLLIQFQNNGVVDDSQLPKDRFSAERLKGVDSTLKIQPAKLEDSAVYLCASTKRGAGGSYEQYFGPGTRLTVT.

The V call is TRBV27, the J call TRBJ1-6, with D hard to call. The ends were cut back, 5 bases at V and 4 bases at J, with 12 bases in the middle. Per the germline V gene, CDR1 is MNHEY and CDR2 is SMNVEV (reference sequence). This CDR3 contains 15 residues. CDR3 DNA sequence: TGTGCCAGCAGTCGGGTCGAGGGTTATAATTCACCCCTCCACTTT. Its translation: CASSRVEGYNSPLHF.